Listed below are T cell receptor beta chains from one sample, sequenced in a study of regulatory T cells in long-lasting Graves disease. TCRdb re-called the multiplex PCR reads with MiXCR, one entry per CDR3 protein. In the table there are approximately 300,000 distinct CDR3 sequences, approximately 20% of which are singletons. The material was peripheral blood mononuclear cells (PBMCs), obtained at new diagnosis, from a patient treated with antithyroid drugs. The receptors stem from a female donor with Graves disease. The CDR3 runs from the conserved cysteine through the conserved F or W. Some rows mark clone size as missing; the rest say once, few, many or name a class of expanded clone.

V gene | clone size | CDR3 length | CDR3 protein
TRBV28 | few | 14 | CASRGVDRYNEQFF
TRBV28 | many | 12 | CASSLPTTEAFF
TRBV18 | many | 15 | CASSPRTGLNSPLHF
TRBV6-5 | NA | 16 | CASSYSQGWGYNEQFF
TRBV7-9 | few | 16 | CASSSPVGQGTDTQYF
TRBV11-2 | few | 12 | CASRASTGELFF
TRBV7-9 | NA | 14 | CASTLAGESETQYF
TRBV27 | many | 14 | CASSLGQGGQPQHF
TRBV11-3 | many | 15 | CASSGRGSGSYEQFF
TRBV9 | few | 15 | CASSFRTGGVDGYTF
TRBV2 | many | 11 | CASRLQGGFRF
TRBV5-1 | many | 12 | CASSERGDTQYF
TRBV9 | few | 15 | CASSVDGTRRDEQYF
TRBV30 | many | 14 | CAWSRQRIGTEAFF
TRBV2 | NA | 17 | CASSEADGLAGDGTQYF
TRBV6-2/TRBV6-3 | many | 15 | CASSGVGRAIGEQFF
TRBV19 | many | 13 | CASRDSWPNEQFF
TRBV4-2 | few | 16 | CASSQDVPRGPGEQYF
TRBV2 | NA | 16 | CASRPSGGGSTDTQYF
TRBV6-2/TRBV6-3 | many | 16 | CASSYSTGGYTDTQYF
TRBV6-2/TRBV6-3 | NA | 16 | CASSELTVGTSYEQYF
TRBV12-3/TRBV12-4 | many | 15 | CASRGVGVNTGELFF